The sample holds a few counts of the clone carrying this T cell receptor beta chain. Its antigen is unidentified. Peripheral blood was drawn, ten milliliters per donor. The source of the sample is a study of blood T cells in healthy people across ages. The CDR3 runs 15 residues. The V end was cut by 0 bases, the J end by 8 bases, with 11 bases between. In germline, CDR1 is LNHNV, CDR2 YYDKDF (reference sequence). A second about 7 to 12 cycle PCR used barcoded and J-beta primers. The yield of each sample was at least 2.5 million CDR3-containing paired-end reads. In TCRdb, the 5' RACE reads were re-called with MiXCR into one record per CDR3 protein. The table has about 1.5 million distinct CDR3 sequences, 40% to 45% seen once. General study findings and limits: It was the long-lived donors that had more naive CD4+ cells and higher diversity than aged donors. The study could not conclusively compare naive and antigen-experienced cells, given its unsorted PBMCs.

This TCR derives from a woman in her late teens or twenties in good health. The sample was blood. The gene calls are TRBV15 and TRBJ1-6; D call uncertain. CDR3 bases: TGTGCCACCAGCAGAGATGTGGCCTTGTATTCACCCCTCCACTTT. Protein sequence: CATSRDVALYSPLHF.